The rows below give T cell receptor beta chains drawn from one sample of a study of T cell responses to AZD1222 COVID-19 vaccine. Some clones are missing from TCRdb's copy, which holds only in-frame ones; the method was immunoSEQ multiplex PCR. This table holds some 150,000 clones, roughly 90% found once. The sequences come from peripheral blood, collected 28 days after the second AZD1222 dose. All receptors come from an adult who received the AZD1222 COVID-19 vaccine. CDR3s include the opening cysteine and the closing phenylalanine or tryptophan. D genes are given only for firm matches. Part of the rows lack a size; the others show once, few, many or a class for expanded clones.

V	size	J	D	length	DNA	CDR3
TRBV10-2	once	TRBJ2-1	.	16	TGCGCCAGCAGTGACCACACGTTCTCCGCCGCCGATGAGCAGTTCTTC	CASSDHTFSAADEQFF
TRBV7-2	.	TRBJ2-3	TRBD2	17	TGTGCCAGCAGCCCCTATACCGGGACTAGCGGGATTAATACGCAGTATTTT	CASSPYTGTSGINTQYF
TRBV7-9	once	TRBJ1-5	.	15	TGTGCCAGCAGCTTAGCAGGAGGGGTCAATCAGCCCCAGCATTTT	CASSLAGGVNQPQHF
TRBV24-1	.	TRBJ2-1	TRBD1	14	TGTGCCACCAGTGATCAGGACAGGGACAATGAGCAGTTCTTC	CATSDQDRDNEQFF
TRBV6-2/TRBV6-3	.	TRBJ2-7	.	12	TGTGCCAGCAGCAACGGCCCCTACGAGCAGTACTTC	CASSNGPYEQYF
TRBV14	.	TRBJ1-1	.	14	TGTGCCAGCAGCCAGAACGGGGGGGACACTGAAGCTTTCTTT	CASSQNGGDTEAFF
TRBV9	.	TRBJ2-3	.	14	TGTGCCAGCAGCGCCTCGACGAGGTCGGATACGCAGTATTTT	CASSASTRSDTQYF
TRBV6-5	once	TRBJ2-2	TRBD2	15	TGTGCCAGCAGGGGGGTTGTAGCGGGTACCGGGGAGCTGTTTTTT	CASRGVVAGTGELFF
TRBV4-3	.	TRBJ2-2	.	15	TGCGCCAGCAGCCAAGAAAAGGATCCGACCGGGGAGCTGTTTTTT	CASSQEKDPTGELFF
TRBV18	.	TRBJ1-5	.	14	TGTGCCAGCTCACCAACGGAGGCCAATCAGCCCCAGCATTTT	CASSPTEANQPQHF
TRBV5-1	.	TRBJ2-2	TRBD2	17	TGCGCCAGCAGCCCGATATTTAGCGGGAGAGGTACCGGGGAGCTGTTTTTT	CASSPIFSGRGTGELFF
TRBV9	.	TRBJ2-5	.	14	TGTGCCAGCAGCGGTCCTGAGGGCCAGGAGACCCAGTACTTC	CASSGPEGQETQYF
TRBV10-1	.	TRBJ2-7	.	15	TGCGCCAGCAGTGAGAGGCCAGGGAGCTCCTACGAGCAGTACTTC	CASSERPGSSYEQYF
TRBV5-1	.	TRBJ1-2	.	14	TGCGCCAGCAGCTTGGACCGGACTAACTATGGCTACACCTTC	CASSLDRTNYGYTF
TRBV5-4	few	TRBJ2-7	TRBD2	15	TGTGCCAGCAGCCCCGGGACTAGCGGGACCTACGAGCAGTACTTC	CASSPGTSGTYEQYF
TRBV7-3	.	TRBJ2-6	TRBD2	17	TGTGCCAGCAGCTTAATGACAGCGGGAGCTGGGGCCAACGTCCTGACTTTC	CASSLMTAGAGANVLTF
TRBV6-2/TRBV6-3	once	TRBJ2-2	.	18	TGTGCCAGCAGTTACCCACCTTTTGGTAGGCTGAACACCGGGGAGCTGTTTTTT	CASSYPPFGRLNTGELFF
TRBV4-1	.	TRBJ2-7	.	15	TGCGCCAGCAGCCAAGATGCCCCCGGATCCTACGAGCAGTACTTC	CASSQDAPGSYEQYF
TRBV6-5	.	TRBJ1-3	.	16	TGTGCCAGCAGTTCTTCCCGGGACGGCTCTGGAAACACCATATATTTT	CASSSSRDGSGNTIYF
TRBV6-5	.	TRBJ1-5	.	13	TGTGCCAGCAGTTACTCGTTCAATCAGCCCCAGCATTTT	CASSYSFNQPQHF